What follows are 21 T cell receptor beta chains derived from one specimen sequenced in a study of sequential checkpoint blockade in melanoma. Profiled with immunoSEQ multiplex PCR; TCRdb holds only in-frame clones, not every one. The sample carries roughly 31,000 clones, 75% to 90% recorded once. Specified treatment: randomized to nivolumab then ipilimumab (arm A) or the reverse (arm B). The sequencing used CD8+ T cells sorted from blood (inferred from file names), collected from a patient given nivolumab and ipilimumab in sequence. The receptors were sampled from a human donor with melanoma.

This rearrangement joins TRBV28 to TRBJ2-1; maybe TRBD1 (6 bases). Per the germline V gene, CDR1 is MDHEN and CDR2 is SYDVKM. There are 15 residues in the CDR3. V was clipped by 6 bases and J by 9 bases, with 21 bases between them. CDR3 sequence (DNA): TGTGCCAGCAGCTCCCGGGACATTGGATCAAGTGAGCAGTTCTTC. Translation gives CASSSRDIGSSEQFF.

CDR3 amino acids: CASSDVGAGADTQYF. Written as DNA, the CDR3 is TGTGCCAGCAGTGACGTGGGAGCCGGGGCAGATACGCAGTATTTT. This sequence joins TRBV6-4 and TRBJ2-3; possibly TRBD2 for D (5 bases). The CDR3 runs to 15 residues. Germline V lookup: CDR1 MRHNA, CDR2 SNTAGT. V dropped 2 bases and J dropped 4 bases, with 13 bases sitting between them.

This chain connects TRBV5-4 to TRBJ2-7; D call uncertain. This CDR3 spans 12 amino acids. The V gene lost 3 bases and the J gene lost 6 bases, with 10 bases spanning the gap. In germline, CDR1 is SGHNT, CDR2 YYREEE (reference sequence). CDR3 amino acids: CASSSTKSEQYF. In nucleotides, the CDR3 is TGTGCCAGCAGCTCCACTAAAAGCGAGCAGTACTTC.

The genes are TRBV9 and TRBJ2-7; possibly TRBD2 for D (6 bases). Looked up from germline, CDR1 is SGDLS and CDR2 is YYNGEE. This CDR3 is 14 amino acids long. Trimming cost V 0 bases and J 3 bases, with 10 bases left between them. CDR3 nucleotides: TGTGCCAGCAGCGTAGGAGGGACTGACTACGAGCAGTACTTC. Amino acid sequence: CASSVGGTDYEQYF.

The chain has TRBV2 and TRBJ2-3; 8 bases fit TRBD1. Unmatched junction bases numbered 10, after V lost 2 bases and J lost 0 bases. In germline, CDR1 is SNHLY, CDR2 FYNNEI. The CDR3 is 18 residues long. The CDR3 DNA reads as TGTGCCAGCAGTGAATGGGTGGCCGGGACAGGAAGCACAGATACGCAGTATTTT. It is translated as CASSEWVAGTGSTDTQYF.

This clone was detected only once. V usage is TRBV13 and J usage is TRBJ2-5, with 10 nucleotides matching TRBD2. CDR1 PRHDT and CDR2 FYEKMQ come from the germline V gene (reference sequence). CDR3 size: 16 residues. V lost 5 bases, J lost 1 base, and 7 bases stayed unmatched. CDR3 nucleotides: TGTGCCAGCAGCCAAAGGACTAGCGGTCTCCAAGAGACCCAGTACTTC. Translated, it gives CASSQRTSGLQETQYF.

The chain's CDR3 is CASSQVREYNEQYF. The CDR3 coding sequence is TGCGCCAGCAGCCAAGTGCGGGAGTACAACGAGCAGTACTTC. This rearrangement joins TRBV4-1 to TRBJ2-5; 7 nucleotides line up with TRBD2. The DNA end lines up better with TRBJ2-7; the J call may be wrong. This CDR3 has 14 amino acids. Germline CDR1 MGHRA, CDR2 YSYEKL.

In DNA, the CDR3 is TGTGCCAGCAGCTCGGGACTCGGCTATATGGACCAGTACTTC. Protein: CASSSGLGYMDQYF. The chain links TRBV5-6 to TRBJ2-5, with a possible D match to TRBD2 (6 bases). Trimming left V 3 bases short and J 10 bases short, with 19 bases between. This CDR3 comprises 14 residues. CDR1 and CDR2 from the germline V gene are SGHDT and YYEEEE.

This chain uses TRBV4-3 with TRBJ2-5; the match to TRBD1 covers 9 bases. Germline V gene data show CDR1 as LGHNA and CDR2 as YSLEER. J was trimmed by 4 bases and V by 5 bases; bases with no gene match: 14. The CDR3 totals 17 residues. CDR3 sequence (DNA): TGCGCCAGCAGCACGGGACAGGGAGGGGGCGGGTTAGAGACCCAGTACTTC. It encodes CASSTGQGGGGLETQYF.

In its sample, this clone was seen a few times. One junction end does not reproduce the germline sequence, and a read error may be involved. This chain links TRBV19 with TRBJ2-7, with D hard to call. This CDR3 spans 13 amino acids. The germline gives CDR1 LNHDA, CDR2 SQIVND (reference sequence). For the CDR3, the DNA is TGTGCCAGTAGCATAGGTCCCACCTACGAGCAGTACTTC. Translation gives CASSIGPTYEQYF.

The chain uses TRBV5-1 and TRBJ2-7; 8 nucleotides match TRBD1. Losses at the gene ends were 0 bases for V and 6 bases for J; bases not matched to a gene: 5. The CDR3 length is 14 residues. Per germline, CDR1 SGHRS and CDR2 YFSETQ. The DNA for the CDR3 is TGCGCCAGCAGCTTGGGCAGGGGGCTTATCGAGCAGTACTTC. Amino acids: CASSLGRGLIEQYF.

The V and J genes are TRBV15 and TRBJ1-6; D is undetermined. Germline CDR1 LNHNV, CDR2 YYDKDF (reference sequence). The V gene lost 3 bases and the J gene lost 10 bases, with 10 bases spanning the gap. CDR3 size: 13 residues. The CDR3: CATSREVGSPLHF. CDR3 sequence (DNA): TGTGCCACCAGCAGGGAGGTGGGATCACCCCTCCACTTT.

This clone came up once. V usage is TRBV5-6 and J usage is TRBJ1-3; 7 bases line up with TRBD1. The CDR3 spans 17 residues. Looked up from germline, CDR1 is SGHDT and CDR2 is YYEEEE. V dropped 4 bases and J dropped 2; count of bases not matched to a gene: 12. The CDR3 region is CASSHKTGKSTGNTIYF. CDR3 nucleotide sequence: TGTGCCAGCAGCCATAAGACAGGGAAGTCGACTGGAAACACCATATATTTT.

This chain connects TRBV11-2 to TRBJ2-7; D is ambiguous. Per germline, CDR1 SGHAT and CDR2 FQNNGV. This CDR3 has 13 amino acids. The V end was cut by 3 bases, the J end by 3 bases, with 9 bases between. The CDR3 sequence: CASSFQAFYEQYF. The CDR3 region has the DNA TGTGCCAGCAGCTTTCAAGCTTTCTACGAGCAGTACTTC.

The chain uses TRBV29-1 and TRBJ2-7; 8 nucleotides line up with TRBD1. The CDR3 covers 13 residues. J was trimmed by 7 bases and V by 2 bases; bases with no gene match: 7. In germline, CDR1 is SQVTM, CDR2 ANQGSEA. CDR3 sequence: CSVERQGAGEQYF. For the CDR3, the DNA is TGCAGCGTTGAAAGGCAGGGGGCAGGGGAGCAGTACTTC.

The chain employs TRBV11-2 and TRBJ2-3; the D gene is possibly TRBD1 (5 bases). This CDR3 is built from 11 residues. The V end lost 2 bases, the J end lost 8 bases, and 5 bases lay between the germline ends. The germline V gene encodes CDR1 SGHAT and CDR2 FQNNGV. The CDR3 sequence: CASSLRGTQYF. CDR3 DNA: TGTGCCAGCAGCTTAAGGGGTACGCAGTATTTT.

This clone appeared a single time. The genes are TRBV7-8 and TRBJ2-7; D is possibly TRBD1 (5 bases). The CDR3 is made up of 15 amino acids. Trimming took off 3 bases at V and 0 bases at J, with 12 bases between the two ends. CDR1 is SGHVS and CDR2 is FQNEAQ in the germline V gene. CDR3 region: CASSLGRVASYEQYF. CDR3 DNA sequence: TGTGCCAGCAGCTTGGGCAGGGTGGCCTCCTACGAGCAGTACTTC.

A single count supports this clone. The rearrangement joins TRBV6-6 to TRBJ1-2; D uncertain. The CDR3 covers 14 residues. CDR1 is MNHNY and CDR2 is SVGAGI in the germline V gene (reference sequence). Trimming shortened V by 4 bases and J by 6 bases, and 15 bases separated the two germline ends. CDR3: CASSWTSVEDGYTF. The CDR3 DNA follows: TGTGCCAGCAGTTGGACTTCGGTGGAGGATGGCTACACCTTC.

The rearrangement joins TRBV28 to TRBJ2-7; D perhaps matches TRBD2 (6 bases). Looked up from germline, CDR1 is MDHEN and CDR2 is SYDVKM. The CDR3 extends over 15 amino acids. The V end was cut by 1 base, the J end by 2 bases, with 12 bases between. CDR3 DNA: TGTGCCAGCAGTTTATTCGGGGGAGGTACCTACGAGCAGTACTTC. Protein: CASSLFGGGTYEQYF.

This clone appeared a few times. At the DNA level, this CDR3 is encoded by other sequences in the same sample as well. The V call is TRBV27, the J call TRBJ2-7; TRBD2 matches at 7 bases. This CDR3 contains 11 residues. V was pared by 8 bases and J by 6 bases, with 4 bases of the junction left unmatched. CDR1 is MNHEY and CDR2 is SMNVEV in the germline V gene (reference sequence). The CDR3 DNA sequence: TGTGCCAGCCGGTGGGGGGGCGAGCAGTACTTC. Amino acid sequence: CASRWGGEQYF.

Of note for this clone: This CDR3 is also generated by other DNA sequences in the sample. The V gene is TRBV4-3, the J gene TRBJ2-7, with D uncertain. The CDR3 is 15 amino acids. In germline, CDR1 is LGHNA, CDR2 YSLEER. V gave up 1 base and J gave up 4 bases, with 14 bases separating them. CDR3 in DNA: TGCGCCAGCAGCCAAGGGTCCTCTCCACTTTACGAGCAGTACTTC. Protein sequence: CASSQGSSPLYEQYF.